This entry lists 5 T cell receptor beta chains sequenced from one sample in a study of identical twins (dated by TCRdb to the mid-2010s). Library method: 5' RACE. The sequencer listed for this sample is Illumina HiSeq 2000. TCRdb reanalyzed the raw reads on its own, using fastp at Q25 for trimming and MiXCR for clone calling, and kept in-frame beta chains. All rows with the same CDR3 protein become a single entry with the most common DNA and genes. Across this sample there are more than 1.5 million distinct CDR3 sequences, with about 32% seen only once. Of the sample, over 0.25% is held by the ten largest clones. Specimen: cord blood. These receptor sequences come from a newborn girl in good health.

V gene TRBV24-1 combines with J gene TRBJ1-5; D is ambiguous. CDR1 and CDR2 (germline): KGHDR, SFDVKD. This CDR3 spans 13 amino acids. Trimming pared 1 base from V and 5 bases from J, leaving 5 bases between. DNA of the CDR3: TGTGCCACCAGTGATTTAAGGGATCAGCCCCAGCATTTT. This encodes CATSDLRDQPQHF.

The chain joins TRBV11-1 to TRBJ2-7; D is undetermined. Trimming left V 5 bases short and J 7 bases short, with 21 bases between. From germline, CDR1 is SGHAT and CDR2 FQDESV (reference sequence). The CDR3 runs 15 residues. DNA for the CDR3: TGTGCCAGCAGCCCTGACTCTCTGCCCGACGGTGAGCAGTACTTC. Its translation: CASSPDSLPDGEQYF.

This clonotype showed up just a few times. V gene TRBV7-2 combines with J gene TRBJ2-1; 8 nucleotides align to TRBD2. From germline, CDR1 is SGHTA and CDR2 FQGNSA. V shed 0 bases and J 8 bases; nucleotides not matched to a gene: 3. There are 14 residues in the CDR3. CDR3 protein: CASSLAGGVDEQFF. Written as DNA, the CDR3 is TGTGCCAGCAGCTTAGCCGGGGGGGTCGATGAGCAGTTCTTC.

This clonotype has a handful of counts. The gene calls are TRBV12-5 and TRBJ2-1, with 11 bases identical to TRBD2. The germline V gene has CDR1 LGHNT and CDR2 FRNRAP. The CDR3 consists of 13 residues. With V trimmed by 3 bases and J by 10 bases, 2 bases remained unmatched. The CDR3 nucleotides are TGTGCTAGTGGTTTACGACTAGCGGGGGAGCAGTTCTTC. This translates into CASGLRLAGEQFF.

V and J are TRBV13 and TRBJ1-1; D is undetermined. The CDR3 has 14 amino acids. V lost 0 bases and J 5 bases, leaving 10 bases between the germline ends. CDR1 and CDR2 from the germline V gene are PRHDT and FYEKMQ (reference sequence). Here the CDR3 DNA reads TGTGCCAGCAGCTTAGGGACATTAAAAACTGAAGCTTTCTTT. Protein: CASSLGTLKTEAFF.